This T cell receptor beta chain originates from a study of cytomegalovirus exposure and HLA in healthy donors. V lost 5 bases, J lost 6 bases, and 10 bases stayed unmatched. The CDR3 extends over 18 amino acids. CDR1 and CDR2 (germline): SGHTA, FQGTGA. General study findings and limits: Further analysis, carried out later, found HLA-associated TCR beta chains more clonally expanded than equally common other chains.

The PCR used 60 Vbeta and 13 Jbeta primers. Clones were sequenced by immunoSEQ multiplex PCR, and TCRdb holds only the in-frame ones, with some missing. The table includes under 150,000 clones, about 72% detected once. Points on this clone: Its antigen is still unknown.

The TCR comes from a man between 35 and 55 years old in good health and CMV-seronegative. This chain joins TRBV7-3 and TRBJ2-1; 16 nucleotides match TRBD2. Sequencing used PBMCs. The CDR3 is CASSPIPGTSGGANEQFF. The CDR3 DNA reads as TGTGCCAGCAGCCCCATCCCCGGGACTAGCGGGGGGGCCAATGAGCAGTTCTTC. The whole variable domain, filled in from reference TRBV7-3 and TRBJ2-1, reads GAGVSQTPSNKVTEKGKYVELRCDPISGHTALYWYRQSLGQGPEFLIYFQGTGAADDSGLPNDRFFAVRPEGSVSTLKIQRTERGDSAVYLCASSPIPGTSGGANEQFFGPGTRLTVL.